Presented here are 18 T cell receptor beta chains from one specimen sequenced in a study of blood T cell repertoires in COVID-19. TCRdb's table, derived via immunoSEQ multiplex PCR, lists solely in-frame clones and lacks some. The sample shows roughly 200,000 clones, 88% of them seen only once. The sequenced material came from peripheral blood. The receptors derive from a young man with active or convalescent COVID-19.

V and J are TRBV3-1 (or the pseudogene TRBV3-2) and TRBJ1-2; a possible D gene is TRBD1 (6 bases). V was trimmed by 4 bases and J by 6 bases, leaving 21 bases between them. The germline V gene has CDR1 LGHDT and CDR2 YNNKEL (reference sequence). The CDR3 consists of 16 residues. The chain's CDR3 is CASSRTRRTAYDGYTF. The CDR3 region has the DNA TGTGCCAGCAGCCGGACGAGAAGGACAGCCTATGATGGCTACACCTTC.

The CDR3 coding sequence is TGTGCCAGTAGTATCCCCTCGGGACACTCGAACACTGAAGCTTTCTTT. Protein sequence: CASSIPSGHSNTEAFF. J is TRBJ1-1 and V is TRBV19; a possible D gene is TRBD1 (6 bases). CDR1 is LNHDA and CDR2 is SQIVND in the germline V gene (reference sequence). The ends were cut back, 3 bases at V and 1 base at J, with 15 bases in the middle. The CDR3 is 16 residues long.

The rearrangement joins TRBV6-9 to TRBJ1-6; D is possibly TRBD1 (5 bases). V was trimmed by 5 bases and J by 7 bases, leaving 18 bases between them. The CDR3 is made up of 16 amino acids. The germline V gene encodes CDR1 MNHGY and CDR2 SVAAGI. CDR3 nucleotides: TGTGCCAGCAGTCTCCACTTGCGGGGGGACAATTCACCCCTCCACTTT. It specifies CASSLHLRGDNSPLHF.

The rearrangement uses TRBV27 and TRBJ1-4; 7 bases are a match to TRBD1. Germline V gene data show CDR1 as MNHEY and CDR2 as SMNVEV (reference sequence). Trimming took 6 bases from V and 7 from J; bases not matched to a gene: 8. This CDR3 contains 14 residues. The CDR3 spells CASRLRQGSEKLFF. As DNA, the CDR3 is TGTGCCAGCAGACTACGACAGGGTAGTGAAAAACTGTTTTTT.

The chain links TRBV6-6 to TRBJ2-2, with D maybe TRBD1 (5 bases). This CDR3 contains 13 residues. Germline V gives CDR1 MNHNY, CDR2 SVGAGI (reference sequence). Trimming cost V 5 bases and J 7 bases, with 11 bases left between them. The CDR3: CASSHQTDGELFF. CDR3 DNA sequence: TGTGCCAGCAGTCATCAGACAGACGGGGAGCTGTTTTTT.

The J gene is TRBJ2-1, the V gene TRBV9; weak D call: TRBD1 (5 bases). The germline CDR1 and CDR2 sequences are SGDLS and YYNGEE. The CDR3 covers 13 residues. Trimming left V 1 base short and J 6 bases short, with 8 bases between. CDR3 loop: CASSVQGANEQFF. In nucleotides, the CDR3 is TGTGCCAGCAGCGTACAGGGCGCCAATGAGCAGTTCTTC.

This chain joins TRBV30 and TRBJ1-2; maybe TRBD1 (5 bases). With 4 bases removed from V and 8 bases from J, the gap between germline ends came to 23 bases. CDR1 is GTSNPN and CDR2 is SVGIG in the germline V gene (reference sequence). This CDR3 has 15 residues. CDR3 region: CAWKSLGQTYEGYTF. CDR3 bases: TGTGCCTGGAAAAGCCTGGGGCAGACTTACGAGGGCTACACCTTC.

The J gene is TRBJ2-7, the V gene TRBV10-2; perhaps TRBD2 as D (6 bases). V was clipped by 6 bases and J by 2 bases, with 14 bases between them. The CDR3 is 14 residues long. Germline V gives CDR1 WSHSY, CDR2 SAAADI. The CDR3 region is CASRLGGTTYEQYF. In nucleotides, the CDR3 is TGCGCCAGCAGGCTCGGCGGGACCACCTACGAGCAGTACTTC.

The chain links TRBV27 to TRBJ2-1; 9 nucleotides match TRBD2. V gave up 10 bases and J gave up 9 bases; unmatched junction bases: 22. The CDR3 runs to 17 residues. Germline CDR1 reads MNHEY; CDR2 reads SMNVEV (reference sequence). CDR3 bases: TGTGCCACCTGGACCCCCAAATTAGCGGGAGCGGGGGGTGAGCAGTTCTTC. Translating it yields CATWTPKLAGAGGEQFF.

This chain uses TRBV10-3 with TRBJ2-7; 9 bases fit TRBD1. V was clipped by 11 bases and J by 2 bases; unmatched bases: 13. Germline V CDR1 and CDR2: ENHRY, SYGVKD. This CDR3 comprises 15 residues. Here the CDR3 DNA reads TGTGCCGCATCCCCCCCGGGACAGGGAACCTACGAGCAGTACTTC. This codes for CAASPPGQGTYEQYF.

The chain combines TRBV5-1 with TRBJ1-5; TRBD1 is a possible D gene (6 bases). Germline V gene lookup returns CDR1 SGHRS and CDR2 YFSETQ. The CDR3 length is 13 residues. V dropped 4 bases and J dropped 8 bases, with 13 bases sitting between them. CDR3 loop: CASSTGYREPQHF. The CDR3 DNA reads as TGCGCCAGCAGCACAGGGTATCGAGAGCCCCAGCATTTT.

This chain uses TRBV4-3 with TRBJ2-7; maybe TRBD2 (6 bases). The V and J ends lost 4 bases and 3 bases respectively, with 16 bases between them. CDR1 and CDR2 from the germline V gene are LGHNA and YSLEER. The length of the CDR3 is 15 residues. CDR3 loop: CASSPNRGGGYEQYF. The DNA of the CDR3 is TGCGCCAGCAGCCCCAACCGGGGAGGTGGCTACGAGCAGTACTTC.

Regarding this clone: At one end the junction does not follow the germline gene, possibly because of a read error. The CDR3 DNA follows: TGTGCCAGCAGCCTAGGAAGGGGTGCGGAATATAATTCACCCCTCCACTTT. Translating gives CASSLGRGAEYNSPLHF. The chain links TRBV13 to TRBJ1-6, with D possibly matching TRBD1 (5 bases). The CDR3 contains 17 residues. CDR1 and CDR2 (germline): PRHDT, FYEKMQ (reference sequence).

This clone has more than one count but fewer than ten. The chain is built from TRBV15 and TRBJ1-3; TRBD1 agrees at 7 bases. CDR1 and CDR2 from the germline V gene are LNHNV and YYDKDF (reference sequence). The J segment lost 2 bases and the V segment lost 8 bases, leaving 6 bases of the junction unmatched. The CDR3 consists of 14 residues. The CDR3 sequence is CATRDRVAGNTIYF. The CDR3 nucleotides are TGTGCCACCCGAGACAGGGTCGCTGGAAACACCATATATTTT. The full variable domain, its missing parts supplied by reference TRBV15 and TRBJ1-3, is DAMVIQNPRYQVTQFGKPVTLSCSQTLNHNVMYWYQQKSSQAPKLLFHYYDKDFNNEADTPDNFQSRRPNTSFCFLDIRSPGLGDTAMYLCATRDRVAGNTIYFGEGSWLTVV.

V and J are TRBV9 and TRBJ2-1, with 8 positions matching TRBD2. Germline loops: CDR1 SGDLS, CDR2 YYNGEE. After removal of 4 bases from V and 0 bases from J, the junction contained 9 bases not matched to a gene. CDR3 length equals 17 residues. CDR3 residues: CASSPFAGGSSYNEQFF. Here the CDR3 DNA reads TGTGCCAGCAGCCCCTTCGCGGGGGGTAGCTCCTACAATGAGCAGTTCTTC.

The rearrangement joins TRBV2 to TRBJ2-2; 10 nucleotides line up with TRBD2. V lost 4 bases, J lost 2 bases, and 1 base stayed unmatched. CDR1 and CDR2 (germline): SNHLY, FYNNEI. CDR3 length: 15 residues. The CDR3 sequence: CASSGTSGNTGELFF. The CDR3 DNA reads as TGTGCCAGCAGTGGGACTAGCGGAAACACCGGGGAGCTGTTTTTT.

This clone was observed a handful of times. The chain recombines TRBV3-1 (or the pseudogene TRBV3-2) with TRBJ1-1, with D unclear. V was pared by 0 bases and J by 8 bases, with 16 bases between. The CDR3 consists of 15 residues. CDR1 and CDR2 (germline): LGHDT, YNNKEL (reference sequence). CDR3 protein: CASSQDLAAVPEAFF. The CDR3 coding sequence is TGTGCCAGCAGCCAAGATCTCGCGGCAGTCCCGGAAGCTTTCTTT.

With regard to this clone: A much bigger clone sits one base away, suggesting this may be a read error. The chain carries TRBV11-2 and TRBJ1-1; D is perhaps TRBD1 (6 bases). V gave up 6 bases and J gave up 4 bases, with 12 bases separating them. CDR3 length equals 13 residues. Per the germline V gene, CDR1 is SGHAT and CDR2 is FQNNGV. The CDR3 nucleotides are TGTGCCAGCAGTTTTCCAGGGGCCACTGAAGCTTTCTTT. Its protein product is CASSFPGATEAFF.